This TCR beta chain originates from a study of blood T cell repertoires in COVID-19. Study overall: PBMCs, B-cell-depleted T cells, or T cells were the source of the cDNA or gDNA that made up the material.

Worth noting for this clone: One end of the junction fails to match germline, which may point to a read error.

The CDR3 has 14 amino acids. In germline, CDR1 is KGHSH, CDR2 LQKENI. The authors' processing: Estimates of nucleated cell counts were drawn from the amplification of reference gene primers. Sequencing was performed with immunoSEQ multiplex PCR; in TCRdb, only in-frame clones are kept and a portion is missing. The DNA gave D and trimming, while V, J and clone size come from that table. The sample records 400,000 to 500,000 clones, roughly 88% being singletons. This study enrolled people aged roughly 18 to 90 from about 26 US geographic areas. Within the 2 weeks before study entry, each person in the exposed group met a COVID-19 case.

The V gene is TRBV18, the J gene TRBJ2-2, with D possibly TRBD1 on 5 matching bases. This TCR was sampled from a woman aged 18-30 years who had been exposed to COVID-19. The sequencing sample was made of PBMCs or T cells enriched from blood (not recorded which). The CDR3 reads CASSPRRASGELFF. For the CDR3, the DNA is TGTGCCAGCTCCCCACGCAGGGCATCCGGGGAGCTGTTTTTT.